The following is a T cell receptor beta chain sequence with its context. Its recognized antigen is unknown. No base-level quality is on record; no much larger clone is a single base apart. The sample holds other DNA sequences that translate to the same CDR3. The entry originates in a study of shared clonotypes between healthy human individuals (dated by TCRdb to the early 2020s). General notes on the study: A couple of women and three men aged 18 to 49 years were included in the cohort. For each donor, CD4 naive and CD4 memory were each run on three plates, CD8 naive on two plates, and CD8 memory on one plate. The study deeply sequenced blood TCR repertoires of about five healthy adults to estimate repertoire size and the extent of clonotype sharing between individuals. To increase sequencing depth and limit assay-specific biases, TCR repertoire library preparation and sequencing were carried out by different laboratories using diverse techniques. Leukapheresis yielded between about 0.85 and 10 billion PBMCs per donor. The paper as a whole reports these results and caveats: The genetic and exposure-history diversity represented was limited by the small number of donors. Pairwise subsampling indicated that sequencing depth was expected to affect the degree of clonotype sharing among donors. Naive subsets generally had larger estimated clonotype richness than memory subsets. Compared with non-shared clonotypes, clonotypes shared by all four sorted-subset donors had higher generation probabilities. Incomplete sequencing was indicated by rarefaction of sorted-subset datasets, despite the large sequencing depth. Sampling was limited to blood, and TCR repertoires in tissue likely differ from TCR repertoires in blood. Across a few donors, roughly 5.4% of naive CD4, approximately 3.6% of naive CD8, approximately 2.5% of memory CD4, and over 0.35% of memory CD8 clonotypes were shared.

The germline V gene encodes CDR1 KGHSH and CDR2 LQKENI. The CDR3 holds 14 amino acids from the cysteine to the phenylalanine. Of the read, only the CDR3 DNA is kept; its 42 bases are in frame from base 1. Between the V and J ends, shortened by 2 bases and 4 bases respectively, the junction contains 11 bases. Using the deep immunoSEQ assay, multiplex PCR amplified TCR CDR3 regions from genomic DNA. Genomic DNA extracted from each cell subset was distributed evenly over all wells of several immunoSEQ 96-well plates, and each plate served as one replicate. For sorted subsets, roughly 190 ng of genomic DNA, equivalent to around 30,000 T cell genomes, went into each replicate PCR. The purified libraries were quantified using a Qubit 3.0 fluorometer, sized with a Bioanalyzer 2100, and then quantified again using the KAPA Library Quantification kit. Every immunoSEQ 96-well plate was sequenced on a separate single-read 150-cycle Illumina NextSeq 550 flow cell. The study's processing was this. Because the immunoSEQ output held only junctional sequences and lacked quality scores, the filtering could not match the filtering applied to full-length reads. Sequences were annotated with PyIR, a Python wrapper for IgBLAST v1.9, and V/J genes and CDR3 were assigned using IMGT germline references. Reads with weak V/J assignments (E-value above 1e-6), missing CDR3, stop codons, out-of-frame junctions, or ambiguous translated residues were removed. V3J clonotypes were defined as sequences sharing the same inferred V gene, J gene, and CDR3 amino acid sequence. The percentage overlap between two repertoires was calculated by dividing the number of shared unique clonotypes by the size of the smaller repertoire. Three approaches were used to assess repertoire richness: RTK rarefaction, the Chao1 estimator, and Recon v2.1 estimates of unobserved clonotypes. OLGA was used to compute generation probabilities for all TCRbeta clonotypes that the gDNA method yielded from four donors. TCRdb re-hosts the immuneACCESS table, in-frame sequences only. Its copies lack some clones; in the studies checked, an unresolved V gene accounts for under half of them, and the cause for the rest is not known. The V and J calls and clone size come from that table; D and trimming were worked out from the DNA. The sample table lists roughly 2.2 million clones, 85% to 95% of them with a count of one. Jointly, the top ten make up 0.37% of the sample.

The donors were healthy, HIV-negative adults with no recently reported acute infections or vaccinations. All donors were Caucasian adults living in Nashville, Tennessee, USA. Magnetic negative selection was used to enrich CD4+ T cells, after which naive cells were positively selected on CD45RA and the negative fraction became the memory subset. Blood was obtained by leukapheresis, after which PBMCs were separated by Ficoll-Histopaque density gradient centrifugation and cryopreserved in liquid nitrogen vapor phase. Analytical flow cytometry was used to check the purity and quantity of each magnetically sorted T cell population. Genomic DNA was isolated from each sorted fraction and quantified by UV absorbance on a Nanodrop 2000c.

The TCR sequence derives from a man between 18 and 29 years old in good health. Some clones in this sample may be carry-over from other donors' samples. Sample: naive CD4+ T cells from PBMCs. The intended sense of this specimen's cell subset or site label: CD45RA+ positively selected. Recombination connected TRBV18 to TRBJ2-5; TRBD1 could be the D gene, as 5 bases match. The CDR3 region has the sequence CASSPGAPRETQYF. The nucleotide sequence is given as TGTGCCAGCTCACCAGGGGCTCCGCGAGAGACCCAGTACTTC.